The sequence of this T cell receptor (beta chain) was determined in a study of OX40 agonist ivuxolimab in advanced cancers. Sequencing was performed with immunoSEQ multiplex PCR; in TCRdb, only in-frame clones are kept and a portion is missing. The repertoire includes 20,000 to 25,000 clones, around 75% of them detected once, and under 20% sits in the top ten. CDR1 and CDR2 (germline): MNHEY, SVGAGI. This CDR3 has 15 amino acids. V was clipped by 7 bases and J by 2 bases, with 17 bases between them. The clonotype comes from an adult with an advanced solid tumor such as melanoma, head and neck, liver or kidney cancer. This chain connects TRBV6-5 to TRBJ1-1; D is perhaps TRBD1 (6 bases). The sample was CD4+ or CD8+ T cells sorted from blood, taken in a trial of the OX40 agonist ivuxolimab. CDR3 sequence reads: CASNPGTRANTEAFF. DNA of the CDR3: TGTGCCAGCAATCCCGGGACAAGGGCCAACACTGAAGCTTTCTTT.